One TCR beta chain is described in this entry. What it recognizes is unknown. This sample is part of a study of cytomegalovirus exposure and HLA in healthy donors. Turning to the study itself: Genotyping showed 81% of 300 to 450 donors falling in the Caucasian-associated ancestry cluster. Study-wide findings and caveats: Later findings reportedly placed an Asian-associated ancestry cluster below the approximately 670-donor mean for N-insertions. According to reports, the classifier identified cytomegalovirus status with high specificity and sensitivity. At a 0.05 false discovery rate, a later analysis found 15,000 to 20,000 TCR beta sequences to be associated with HLA alleles.

Vbeta (60) and Jbeta (13) primers were used in the PCR. TCRdb keeps only in-frame clones here, not all; method: immunoSEQ multiplex PCR. The sample holds approximately 150,000 clones; 80% to 90% are singletons and the top ten take roughly 7.6%. The CDR3 contains 16 residues. CDR1 is MNHEY, CDR2 SVGAGI, per germline. Trimming removed 4 bases at V and 3 bases at J, with 19 bases between. The chain has TRBV6-5 and TRBJ2-7; D perhaps matches TRBD1 (5 bases). Sequencing was carried out using PBMCs. This clonotype was obtained from a woman aged 25 to 39 in good health and CMV-seropositive. This CDR3 is CASSSTSWGVGYEQYF. The DNA of the CDR3 is TGTGCCAGCAGTTCAACATCATGGGGCGTCGGCTACGAGCAGTACTTC.